This TCR beta chain was identified in a study of CD8 T cells in ankylosing spondylitis. Study observations and caveats: Disease-linked clones were reportedly significantly enriched in matched ankylosing spondylitis synovial fluid. Made up of several highly homologous variants, a TCR beta motif appeared characteristic of ankylosing spondylitis blood. CD8+ cells made up the disease-linked clones, which were relatively rare in peripheral blood.

The CDR3 length is 17 residues. The V gene's germline CDR1 is LNHNV and CDR2 YYDKDF (reference sequence). V was clipped by 6 bases and J by 0 bases; unmatched bases: 12. A single record per CDR3 protein comes from TCRdb applying MiXCR to the 5' RACE reads. The sample yields about 340,000 distinct CDR3 sequences, roughly 15% seen once. A few counts support this clonotype. Its antigen is unidentified. V is TRBV15 and J is TRBJ2-3; 7 bases fit TRBD1. The sequenced material came from blood, either unsorted or a sorted T cell fraction (not recorded which). This clonotype was sampled from a male donor with ankylosing spondylitis or in good health (not recorded which). The CDR3, as DNA: TGTGCCACCAGGAGGGGATCTAGGGGGCTTAGCACAGATACGCAGTATTTT. Amino acids: CATRRGSRGLSTDTQYF.